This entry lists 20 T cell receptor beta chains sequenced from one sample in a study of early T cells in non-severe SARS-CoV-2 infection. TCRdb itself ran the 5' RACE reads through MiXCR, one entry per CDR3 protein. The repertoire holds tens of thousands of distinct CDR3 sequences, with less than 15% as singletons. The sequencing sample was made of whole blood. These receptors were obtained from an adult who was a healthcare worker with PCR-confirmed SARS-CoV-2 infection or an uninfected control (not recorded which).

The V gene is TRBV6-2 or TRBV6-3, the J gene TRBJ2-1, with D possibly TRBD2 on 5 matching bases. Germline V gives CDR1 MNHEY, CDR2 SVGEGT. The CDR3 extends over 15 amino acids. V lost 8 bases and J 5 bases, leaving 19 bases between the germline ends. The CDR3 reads CASHTVGAGDNEQFF. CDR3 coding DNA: TGTGCCAGCCATACGGTGGGAGCCGGTGACAATGAGCAGTTCTTC.

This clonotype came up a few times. The CDR3 DNA reads as TGTGCCAGCAGTTACTCGGAGTGGGTCGGGACAGGGGGCGGCTATGGCTACACCTTC. Residues: CASSYSEWVGTGGGYGYTF. The chain links TRBV6-6 to TRBJ1-2, with 12 bases fitting TRBD1. From germline, CDR1 is MNHNY and CDR2 SVGAGI (reference sequence). With 0 bases clipped from V and 4 bases from J, the junction kept 12 bases outside the gene matches. The CDR3 consists of 19 residues.

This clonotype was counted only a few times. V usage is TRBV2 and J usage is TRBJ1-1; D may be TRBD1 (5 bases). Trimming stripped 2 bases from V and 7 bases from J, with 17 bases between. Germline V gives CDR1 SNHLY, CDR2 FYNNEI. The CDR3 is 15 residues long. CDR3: CASSEPTVRKGEAFF. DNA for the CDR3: TGTGCCAGCAGTGAACCGACAGTTAGGAAGGGTGAAGCTTTCTTT.

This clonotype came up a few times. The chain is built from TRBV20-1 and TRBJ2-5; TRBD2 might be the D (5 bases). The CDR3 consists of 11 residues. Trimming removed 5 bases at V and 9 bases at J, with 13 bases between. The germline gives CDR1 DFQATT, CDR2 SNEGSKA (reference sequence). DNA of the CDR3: TGCAGTGCTCGACACTCCGGGGCCCAGTACTTC. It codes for CSARHSGAQYF.

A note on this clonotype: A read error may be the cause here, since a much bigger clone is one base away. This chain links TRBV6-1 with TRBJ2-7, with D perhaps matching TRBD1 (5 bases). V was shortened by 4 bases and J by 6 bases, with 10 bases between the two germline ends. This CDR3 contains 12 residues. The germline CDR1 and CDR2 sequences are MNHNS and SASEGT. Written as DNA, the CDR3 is TGTGCCAGCAGTGGCAGGGCCATCGAGCAGTACTTC. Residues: CASSGRAIEQYF.

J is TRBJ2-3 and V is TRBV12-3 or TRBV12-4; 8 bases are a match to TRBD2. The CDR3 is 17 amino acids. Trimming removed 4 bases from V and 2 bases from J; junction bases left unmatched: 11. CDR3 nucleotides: TGTGCCAGCAGTTCAGGACTAGGCGGGGGGAACACAGATACGCAGTATTTT. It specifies CASSSGLGGGNTDTQYF.

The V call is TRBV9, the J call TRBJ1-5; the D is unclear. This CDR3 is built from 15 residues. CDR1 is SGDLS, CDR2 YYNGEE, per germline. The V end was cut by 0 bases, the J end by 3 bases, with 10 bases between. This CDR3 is CASSVDDLPNQPQHF. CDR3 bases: TGTGCCAGCAGCGTAGATGACTTGCCCAATCAGCCCCAGCATTTT. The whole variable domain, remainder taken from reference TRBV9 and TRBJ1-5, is DSGVTQTPKHLITATGQRVTLRCSPRSGDLSVYWYQQSLDQGLQFLIQYYNGEERAKGNILERFSAQQFPDLHSELNLSSLELGDSALYFCASSVDDLPNQPQHFGDGTRLSIL.

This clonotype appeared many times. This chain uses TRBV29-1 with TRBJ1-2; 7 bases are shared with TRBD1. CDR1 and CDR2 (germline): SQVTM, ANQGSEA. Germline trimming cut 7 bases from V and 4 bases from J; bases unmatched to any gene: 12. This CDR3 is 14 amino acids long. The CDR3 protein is CSAVNEQGIYGYTF. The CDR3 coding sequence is TGCAGCGCCGTAAATGAACAGGGGATCTATGGCTACACCTTC.

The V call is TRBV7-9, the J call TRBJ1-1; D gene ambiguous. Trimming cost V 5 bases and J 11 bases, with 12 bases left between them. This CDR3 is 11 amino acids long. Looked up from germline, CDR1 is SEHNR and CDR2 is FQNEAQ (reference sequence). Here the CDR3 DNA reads TGTGCCAGCAGCCTGGACCCGGTGGCTTTCTTT. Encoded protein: CASSLDPVAFF.

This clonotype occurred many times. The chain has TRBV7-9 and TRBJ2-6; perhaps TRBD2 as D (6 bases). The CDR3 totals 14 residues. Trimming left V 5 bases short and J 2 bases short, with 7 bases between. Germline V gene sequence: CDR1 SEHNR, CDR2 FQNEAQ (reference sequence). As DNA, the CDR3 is TGTGCCAGCAGCCGGGGGACTGGGGCCAACGTCCTGACTTTC. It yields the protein CASSRGTGANVLTF.

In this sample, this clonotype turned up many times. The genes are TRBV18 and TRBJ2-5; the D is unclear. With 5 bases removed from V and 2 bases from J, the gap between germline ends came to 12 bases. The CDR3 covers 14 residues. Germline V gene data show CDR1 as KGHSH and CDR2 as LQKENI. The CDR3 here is CASSKGWDQETQYF. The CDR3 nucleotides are TGTGCCAGCTCAAAAGGATGGGATCAAGAGACCCAGTACTTC.

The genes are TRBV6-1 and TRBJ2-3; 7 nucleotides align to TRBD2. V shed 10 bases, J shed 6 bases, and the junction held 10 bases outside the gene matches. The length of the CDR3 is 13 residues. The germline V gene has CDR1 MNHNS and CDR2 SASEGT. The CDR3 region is CATGTNSVDTQYF. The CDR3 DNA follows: TGTGCCACCGGGACTAACTCAGTGGATACGCAGTATTTT.

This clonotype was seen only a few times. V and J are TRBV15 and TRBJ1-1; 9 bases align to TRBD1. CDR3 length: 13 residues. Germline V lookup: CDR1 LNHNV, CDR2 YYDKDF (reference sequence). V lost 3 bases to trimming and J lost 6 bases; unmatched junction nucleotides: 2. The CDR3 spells CATSRGQGSEAFF. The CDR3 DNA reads TGTGCCACCAGCAGGGGACAGGGATCTGAAGCTTTCTTT.

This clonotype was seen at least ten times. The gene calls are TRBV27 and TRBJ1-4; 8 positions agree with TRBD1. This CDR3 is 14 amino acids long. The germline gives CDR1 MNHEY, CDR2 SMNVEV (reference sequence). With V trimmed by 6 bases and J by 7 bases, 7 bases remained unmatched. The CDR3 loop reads CASRGQGVAEKLFF. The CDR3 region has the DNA TGTGCCAGCAGAGGACAGGGAGTTGCTGAAAAACTGTTTTTT.

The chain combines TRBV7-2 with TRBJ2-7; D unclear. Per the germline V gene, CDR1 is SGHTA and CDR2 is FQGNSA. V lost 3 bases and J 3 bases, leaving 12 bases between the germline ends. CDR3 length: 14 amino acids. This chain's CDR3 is CASSLIDSYYEQYF. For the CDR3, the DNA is TGTGCCAGCAGCTTGATTGACTCGTACTACGAGCAGTACTTC.

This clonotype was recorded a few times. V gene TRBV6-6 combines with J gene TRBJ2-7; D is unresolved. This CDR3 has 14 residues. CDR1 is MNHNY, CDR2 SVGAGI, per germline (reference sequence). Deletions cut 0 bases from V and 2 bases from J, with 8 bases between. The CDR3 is CASSYSRVTYEQYF. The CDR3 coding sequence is TGTGCCAGCAGTTACTCAAGGGTCACCTACGAGCAGTACTTC.

CDR3 coding DNA: TGTGCCAGCAGTCCCCGCCCGGTCATACAGAATGAGCAGTTCTTC. Residues: CASSPRPVIQNEQFF. J is TRBJ2-1 and V is TRBV6-5, with D hard to call. V was trimmed by 5 bases and J by 7 bases, leaving 18 bases between them. Germline CDR1 is MNHEY and CDR2 is SVGAGI. This CDR3 spans 15 amino acids.

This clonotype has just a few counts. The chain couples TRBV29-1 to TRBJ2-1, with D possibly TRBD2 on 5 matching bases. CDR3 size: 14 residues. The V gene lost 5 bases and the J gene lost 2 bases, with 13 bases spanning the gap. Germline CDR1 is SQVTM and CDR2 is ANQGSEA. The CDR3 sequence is CSVYPETTYNEQFF. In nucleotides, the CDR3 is TGCAGCGTTTACCCCGAGACTACCTACAATGAGCAGTTCTTC.

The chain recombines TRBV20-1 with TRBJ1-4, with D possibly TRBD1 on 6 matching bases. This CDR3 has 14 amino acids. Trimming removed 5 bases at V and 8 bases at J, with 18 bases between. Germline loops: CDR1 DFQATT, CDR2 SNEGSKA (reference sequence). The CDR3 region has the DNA TGCAGTGCTGGCAGGGGAATCGGAAACGAAAAACTGTTTTTT. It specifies CSAGRGIGNEKLFF.

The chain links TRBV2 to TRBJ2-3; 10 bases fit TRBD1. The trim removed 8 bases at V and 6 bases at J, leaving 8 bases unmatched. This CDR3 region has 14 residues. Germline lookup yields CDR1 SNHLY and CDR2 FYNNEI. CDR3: CASAGTGAPDTQYF. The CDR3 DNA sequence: TGTGCCAGCGCCGGGACAGGGGCCCCCGATACGCAGTATTTT.